The 10 T cell receptor beta chains in this list originate from one sample, sequenced in a study of identical twins. Using its own MiXCR run on the 5' RACE reads, TCRdb lists one record per CDR3 protein. Here the sample spans some 500,000 distinct CDR3 sequences, approximately 14% being singletons. The same specimen was also included in a second study, on yellow fever vaccine responses in identical twins.

Material for sequencing was CD4+ T cells sorted from blood. These TCRs come from a woman aged 18-35 years in good health.

The rearrangement uses TRBV6-5 and TRBJ2-7, with a tentative D call TRBD1 (5 bases). Trimming shortened V by 2 bases and J by 1 base, and 9 bases separated the two germline ends. CDR3 length: 14 amino acids. Germline lookup yields CDR1 MNHEY and CDR2 SVGAGI. For the CDR3, the DNA is TGTGCCAGCAGTTACAAGGGGAAGTCCTACGAGCAGTACTTC. Encoded protein: CASSYKGKSYEQYF.

This clonotype turned up a few times. The chain employs TRBV6-2 or TRBV6-3 and TRBJ1-5, with D perhaps TRBD1 (5 bases). The CDR3 is made up of 14 amino acids. Deletions cut 2 bases from V and 6 bases from J, with 11 bases between. Germline CDR1 MNHEY, CDR2 SVGEGT. The CDR3 nucleotides are TGTGCCAGCAGTTACCCGGGGCAGGGTCAGCCCCAGCATTTT. It is translated as CASSYPGQGQPQHF.

This clonotype was seen more than once but under ten times. The gene calls are TRBV6-5 and TRBJ2-7; D might be TRBD1 (6 bases). CDR3 size: 14 residues. Germline-derived CDR1 and CDR2 are MNHEY and SVGAGI. The germline V and J ends were trimmed by 4 bases and 5 bases, with 15 bases remaining between them. As DNA, the CDR3 is TGTGCCAGCAGTTCTCTTCAGGGGTCGGACGAGCAGTACTTC. This translates into CASSSLQGSDEQYF.

The J gene is TRBJ2-6, the V gene TRBV5-6; 9 positions match TRBD1. The junction had 8 bases not matched to a gene; V was cut back by 9 bases and J by 1 base. This CDR3 comprises 16 residues. Germline V gives CDR1 SGHDT, CDR2 YYEEEE. The CDR3 sequence: CATSQQGASGANVLTF. The CDR3 nucleotides read TGTGCCACCTCTCAACAGGGGGCGTCTGGGGCCAACGTCCTGACTTTC.

CDR3 region: CASSQAWTSGGAAAGELFF. DNA of the CDR3: TGTGCCAGCAGCCAAGCATGGACTAGCGGGGGGGCCGCGGCCGGGGAGCTGTTTTTT. The chain recombines TRBV3-1 with TRBJ2-2; 15 nucleotides line up with TRBD2. Germline-derived CDR1 and CDR2 are LGHDT and YNNKEL (reference sequence). V lost 1 base and J lost 6; bases outside the gene matches: 9. The CDR3 runs to 19 residues.

This clonotype has at least ten counts. V gene TRBV3-1 combines with J gene TRBJ1-1; no reliable D call. CDR3 length: 14 residues. The germline V gene has CDR1 LGHDT and CDR2 YNNKEL (reference sequence). Trimming left V 3 bases short and J 0 bases short, with 8 bases between. Written as DNA, the CDR3 is TGTGCCAGCAGCCAGGCTTCAGTGAACACTGAAGCTTTCTTT. It codes for CASSQASVNTEAFF.

This chain joins TRBV19 and TRBJ2-1, with TRBD2 as a possible D gene (5 bases). Trimming stripped 4 bases from V and 7 bases from J, with 14 bases between. The CDR3 covers 14 residues. Germline loops: CDR1 LNHDA, CDR2 SQIVND (reference sequence). In nucleotides, the CDR3 is TGTGCCAGTAGTAGATCCCCGGGCGGGAATGAGCAGTTCTTC. Translation gives CASSRSPGGNEQFF.

The chain employs TRBV6-1 and TRBJ1-2; 8 bases match TRBD1. The V gene's germline CDR1 is MNHNS and CDR2 SASEGT. The ends lost 4 bases at V and 0 bases at J; junction bases unmatched: 7. This CDR3 has 16 amino acids. Here the CDR3 DNA reads TGTGCCAGCAGTGCCTACAGGGGGGCACCTAACTATGGCTACACCTTC. It yields the protein CASSAYRGAPNYGYTF.

The chain recombines TRBV19 with TRBJ2-3; either TRBD1 or TRBD2 may supply D (5 bases each). V lost 5 bases, J lost 0 bases, and 12 bases lay in between. The CDR3 is 15 amino acids. Looked up from germline, CDR1 is LNHDA and CDR2 is SQIVND (reference sequence). The CDR3 sequence is CASSGGAASTDTQYF. The CDR3 DNA reads as TGTGCCAGTAGTGGGGGAGCTGCTAGCACAGATACGCAGTATTTT. The full variable domain, rest sourced from reference TRBV19 and TRBJ2-3, is DGGITQSPKYLFRKEGQNVTLSCEQNLNHDAMYWYRQDPGQGLRLIYYSQIVNDFQKGDIAEGYSVSREKKESFPLTVTSAQKNPTAFYLCASSGGAASTDTQYFGPGTRLTVL.

In this sample, this clonotype turned up a few times. V is TRBV12-3 or TRBV12-4 and J is TRBJ2-5; 14 nucleotides align to TRBD2. The CDR3 totals 16 residues. V was clipped by 2 bases and J by 5 bases; unmatched bases: 4. CDR3: CASSLKGLAGVETQYF. The CDR3 DNA reads as TGTGCCAGCAGTTTAAAGGGACTAGCGGGGGTTGAGACCCAGTACTTC.